This TCR beta chain was recorded in a study of blood T cell repertoires in COVID-19. Study context: PBMCs, B-cell-depleted T cells, or T cells provided the cDNA or gDNA that made up the material.

Using immunoSEQ multiplex PCR, the repertoire was profiled, and TCRdb retains in-frame clones only, with some absent. The table has some 99,000 clones, 70% to 90% seen once. The CDR3 sequence is 17 residues long. The V gene lost 0 bases and the J gene lost 0 bases, with 15 bases spanning the gap. The rearrangement uses TRBV23-1 and TRBJ2-7; D is unclear. TRBV23-1 is marked as an open reading frame, function uncertain. The receptor was derived from a human donor in a cohort sampled during active COVID-19. The sample taken for sequencing was peripheral blood. In DNA form, the CDR3 reads TGCGCCAGCAGTCAATCCCTTGGGCAGTCAAACTCCTACGAGCAGTACTTC. The encoded protein is CASSQSLGQSNSYEQYF.